This TCR beta chain derives from a study of cytomegalovirus exposure and HLA in healthy donors. Study-wide results and caveats: Across all donors, roughly uniform sequencing depth was an assumption of the presence/absence analyses. What TCR beta sequences reportedly achieved was accurate prediction of HLA-A and HLA-B alleles in most subjects. In a later analysis, donors in an Asian-associated ancestry cluster reportedly had fewer N-insertions in productive TCRs than the cohort mean.

The PCR used 60 Vbeta and 13 Jbeta primers. Here immunoSEQ multiplex PCR was the method, and the copy in TCRdb shows in-frame clones only, minus some. The data contain under 200,000 clones, more than 75% of them singletons. To note about this clone: No antigen is known for it.

Germline lookup yields CDR1 SGHTA and CDR2 FQGTGA. The CDR3 has 15 residues. Germline trimming cut 4 bases from V and 5 bases from J; bases unmatched to any gene: 4. The clonotype comes from a girl aged 10 to 17 in good health and CMV-seropositive. The chain is built from TRBV7-3 and TRBJ2-2, with TRBD1 matching over 10 bases. The sequencing input was PBMCs. CDR3 DNA sequence: TGTGCCAGCAGCTACGGGACAGGGGATACCGGGGAGCTGTTTTTT. As protein: CASSYGTGDTGELFF.